These T cell receptor beta chains were read from a single sample in a study of blood T cell repertoires in COVID-19. Here immunoSEQ multiplex PCR was the method, and the copy in TCRdb shows in-frame clones only, minus some. The data contain about 240,000 clones, roughly 88% of them singletons. The material sequenced was peripheral blood. These receptors all come from a man at least 80 years old with acute or convalescent COVID-19. Each CDR3 is given with its conserved first and last residue. Fields, in order: clone size, V gene, D gene, J gene, CDR3 protein, CDR3 DNA. D genes are given only for firm matches. Clone size is not always given. Where it is, it says once, few, many or a class for expanded clones.

abundance: .
v_gene: TRBV18
d_gene: TRBD1
j_gene: TRBJ1-4
CDR3aa: CASSPWTGGLATNEKLFF
CDR3nt: TGTGCCAGCTCACCATGGACAGGGGGTCTTGCAACTAATGAAAAACTGTTTTTT

abundance: .
v_gene: TRBV28
d_gene: .
j_gene: TRBJ2-5
CDR3aa: CASSSMDNPLQETQYF
CDR3nt: TGTGCCAGCAGTTCAATGGACAACCCATTACAAGAGACCCAGTACTTC

abundance: .
v_gene: TRBV19
d_gene: .
j_gene: TRBJ1-4
CDR3aa: CASSRADGGGEKLFF
CDR3nt: TGTGCCAGTAGTAGGGCGGACGGTGGAGGTGAAAAACTGTTTTTT

abundance: .
v_gene: TRBV27
d_gene: TRBD2
j_gene: TRBJ2-3
CDR3aa: CASSSSGASTDTQYF
CDR3nt: TGTGCCAGCAGTTCAAGCGGGGCTAGCACAGATACGCAGTATTTT

abundance: few
v_gene: TRBV28
d_gene: TRBD1
j_gene: TRBJ1-2
CDR3aa: CASSLTGSVGYTF
CDR3nt: TGTGCCAGCAGTTTGACAGGGTCTGTGGGCTACACCTTC

abundance: .
v_gene: TRBV29-1
d_gene: TRBD1
j_gene: TRBJ1-5
CDR3aa: CSASGGRNQPQHF
CDR3nt: TGCAGCGCCTCAGGGGGCCGGAATCAGCCCCAGCATTTT

abundance: .
v_gene: TRBV3-1/TRBV3-2
d_gene: .
j_gene: TRBJ2-1
CDR3aa: CASSHGTGYYNEQFF
CDR3nt: TGTGCCAGCAGCCACGGGACTGGTTATTACAATGAGCAGTTCTTC

abundance: .
v_gene: TRBV3-1/TRBV3-2
d_gene: TRBD1
j_gene: TRBJ1-2
CDR3aa: CASSQDAGTGVSEGYTF
CDR3nt: TGTGCCAGCAGCCAAGATGCCGGGACAGGAGTTTCAGAGGGCTACACCTTC

abundance: .
v_gene: TRBV3-1/TRBV3-2
d_gene: TRBD1
j_gene: TRBJ1-2
CDR3aa: CASSPRDSRSGYTF
CDR3nt: TGTGCCAGCAGCCCCCGGGACAGTCGGTCAGGCTACACCTTC

abundance: .
v_gene: TRBV18
d_gene: TRBD1
j_gene: TRBJ1-1
CDR3aa: CASSPRDRGRAFF
CDR3nt: TGTGCCAGCTCACCTAGGGACAGGGGAAGAGCTTTCTTT

abundance: .
v_gene: TRBV28
d_gene: TRBD2
j_gene: TRBJ2-7
CDR3aa: CASARQGGSSYEQYF
CDR3nt: TGTGCCAGCGCGCGCCAGGGAGGGAGCTCCTACGAGCAGTACTTC

abundance: .
v_gene: TRBV5-1
d_gene: TRBD2
j_gene: TRBJ2-1
CDR3aa: CASSSQGSGGSYNEQFF
CDR3nt: TGCGCCAGCAGCTCCCAGGGTAGCGGGGGGTCTTACAATGAGCAGTTCTTC

abundance: .
v_gene: TRBV5-1
d_gene: TRBD1
j_gene: TRBJ1-1
CDR3aa: CASSIRDRGLLNTEAFF
CDR3nt: TGCGCCAGCAGCATCCGGGACAGGGGGCTTTTGAACACTGAAGCTTTCTTT

abundance: .
v_gene: TRBV2
d_gene: TRBD1
j_gene: TRBJ1-2
CDR3aa: CASIPRQGNYGYTF
CDR3nt: TGTGCCAGCATTCCAAGACAGGGGAACTATGGCTACACCTTC

abundance: .
v_gene: TRBV5-4
d_gene: TRBD1
j_gene: TRBJ1-6
CDR3aa: CASSLEGQGGSPLHF
CDR3nt: TGTGCCAGCAGCTTGGAAGGACAGGGCGGTTCACCCCTCCACTTT

abundance: few
v_gene: TRBV4-2
d_gene: .
j_gene: TRBJ1-1
CDR3aa: CASSQAGTEAFF
CDR3nt: TGTGCCAGCAGCCAAGCGGGAACTGAAGCTTTCTTT

abundance: .
v_gene: TRBV14
d_gene: TRBD2
j_gene: TRBJ2-1
CDR3aa: CASSHIGTSGRNEQFF
CDR3nt: TGTGCCAGCAGCCACATCGGGACTAGCGGGAGGAATGAGCAGTTCTTC

abundance: .
v_gene: TRBV5-4
d_gene: TRBD2
j_gene: TRBJ2-2
CDR3aa: CASSLGGGAVGELFF
CDR3nt: TGTGCCAGCAGCTTAGGCGGGGGGGCCGTCGGGGAGCTGTTTTTT

abundance: .
v_gene: TRBV5-5
d_gene: .
j_gene: TRBJ2-7
CDR3aa: CASLIATGRYEQYF
CDR3nt: TGTGCCAGCCTAATAGCGACAGGGAGGTACGAGCAGTACTTC

abundance: .
v_gene: TRBV28
d_gene: TRBD1
j_gene: TRBJ1-2
CDR3aa: CASSFGQGNYGYTF
CDR3nt: TGTGCCAGCAGTTTCGGACAGGGGAACTATGGCTACACCTTC

abundance: .
v_gene: TRBV18
d_gene: .
j_gene: TRBJ1-2
CDR3aa: CASSQDQLGYGYTF
CDR3nt: TGTGCCAGCTCACAAGACCAGCTAGGCTATGGCTACACCTTC

abundance: .
v_gene: TRBV7-2
d_gene: .
j_gene: TRBJ2-5
CDR3aa: CASSLDQGIETQYF
CDR3nt: TGTGCCAGCAGCTTAGATCAGGGAATAGAGACCCAGTACTTC

abundance: once
v_gene: TRBV3-1/TRBV3-2
d_gene: .
j_gene: TRBJ2-2
CDR3aa: CASSQGWSTGELFF
CDR3nt: TGTGCCAGCAGCCAAGGCTGGAGCACCGGGGAGCTGTTTTTT

abundance: .
v_gene: TRBV29-1
d_gene: .
j_gene: TRBJ2-5
CDR3aa: CSVGPTGETQYF
CDR3nt: TGCAGCGTTGGCCCCACCGGGGAGACCCAGTACTTC

abundance: .
v_gene: TRBV7-7
d_gene: TRBD2
j_gene: TRBJ2-1
CDR3aa: CASSPRLAGGNNEQFF
CDR3nt: TGTGCTAGCAGCCCGAGACTAGCGGGGGGTAATAATGAGCAGTTCTTC

abundance: few
v_gene: TRBV4-2
d_gene: .
j_gene: TRBJ1-5
CDR3aa: CASSQDMSEPQHF
CDR3nt: TGTGCCAGCAGCCAAGATATGAGCGAGCCCCAGCATTTT

abundance: .
v_gene: TRBV19
d_gene: .
j_gene: TRBJ1-4
CDR3aa: CASSTNRGEKLFF
CDR3nt: TGTGCCAGTAGTACGAACCGGGGTGAAAAACTGTTTTTT

abundance: .
v_gene: TRBV5-1
d_gene: TRBD2
j_gene: TRBJ2-7
CDR3aa: CASSSSSGRNHEQYF
CDR3nt: TGCGCCAGCAGCTCATCTAGCGGGAGGAACCACGAGCAGTACTTC

abundance: .
v_gene: TRBV7-3
d_gene: TRBD2
j_gene: TRBJ2-1
CDR3aa: CASSPYWSSGRALGEQFF
CDR3nt: TGTGCCAGCAGCCCCTACTGGTCTAGCGGGAGGGCCTTGGGTGAGCAGTTCTTC

abundance: .
v_gene: TRBV28
d_gene: .
j_gene: TRBJ1-6
CDR3aa: CASRPGGNSPLHF
CDR3nt: TGTGCCAGCAGACCCGGGGGGAATTCACCCCTCCACTTT

abundance: .
v_gene: TRBV5-1
d_gene: TRBD1
j_gene: TRBJ1-2
CDR3aa: CASSLPGQGAHGYTF
CDR3nt: TGCGCCAGCAGCTTACCGGGACAGGGGGCCCATGGCTACACCTTC

abundance: .
v_gene: TRBV12-3/TRBV12-4
d_gene: .
j_gene: TRBJ1-1
CDR3aa: CASSPQAPEAFF
CDR3nt: TGTGCCAGCAGTCCGCAGGCCCCTGAAGCTTTCTTT